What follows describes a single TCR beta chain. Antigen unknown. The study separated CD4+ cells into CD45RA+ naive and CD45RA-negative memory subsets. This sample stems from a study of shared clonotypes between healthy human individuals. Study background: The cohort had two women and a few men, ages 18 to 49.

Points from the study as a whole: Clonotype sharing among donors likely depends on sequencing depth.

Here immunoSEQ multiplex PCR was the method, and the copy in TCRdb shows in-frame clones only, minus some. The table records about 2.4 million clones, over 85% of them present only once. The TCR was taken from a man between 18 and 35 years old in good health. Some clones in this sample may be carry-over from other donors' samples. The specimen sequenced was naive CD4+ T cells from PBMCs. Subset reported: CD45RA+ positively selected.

Here the CDR3 reads CASSPPTGSSYEQYF. CDR3 sequence (DNA): TGTGCCAGCAGTCCTCCGACAGGGTCCTCCTACGAGCAGTACTTC. The V gene is TRBV27, the J gene TRBJ2-7; 7 nucleotides match TRBD1. Germline-derived CDR1 and CDR2 are MNHEY and SMNVEV (reference sequence). The CDR3 sequence is 15 residues long. J was trimmed by 0 bases and V by 5 bases; bases with no gene match: 7.